This is a list of T cell receptor beta chains from one sample in a study of CD8+CD57+ T cells in acquired aplastic anemia. TCRdb used MiXCR to reprocess the reads, holding one entry per CDR3 protein. Of some 140,000 distinct CDR3 sequences listed, approximately 52% were seen once; the top ten hold about 12%. Sequenced sample: sorted CD4+, CD8+, or CD8+CD57+ T cells (not recorded which) from PBMCs. The receptors come from a human donor with aplastic anemia. CDR3s include the opening cysteine and the closing phenylalanine or tryptophan. D genes are given only for firm matches. A clone size is listed for some rows: how often the clone was seen (once, few, many), or a class if it is expanded.

>NA|many|TRBV7-6|TRBJ2-6
TGTGCCAGCAGCTTAGACAGTCCCTTCTCTGGGGCCAACGTCCTGACTTTC
CASSLDSPFSGANVLTF
>NA|NA|TRBV24-1|TRBJ2-1
TGTGCCACCAGTGATTACGGTTCCATTGAGCAGTTCTTC
CATSDYGSIEQFF
>NA|many|TRBV13|TRBJ2-2
TGTGCCAGCAGCTTGGGACTTAACACCGGGGAGCTGTTTTTT
CASSLGLNTGELFF
>NA|NA|TRBV7-8|TRBJ1-1
TGTGCCAGCAACCCTAGAAGGGACTTGAACACTGAGGCTTCCTTT
CASNPRRDLNTEASF
>TRBD2|NA|TRBV20-1|TRBJ2-7
TGCAGTGCTCGACTAGCGGGGGGGTTTTACGAGCAGTACTTC
CSARLAGGFYEQYF
>TRBD2|NA|TRBV12-3/TRBV12-4|TRBJ2-7
TGTGCCAGCAGTTCACGGGGGGGCGGTGCCTACGAGCAGTACTTC
CASSSRGGGAYEQYF
>NA|NA|TRBV20-1|TRBJ1-5
TGCAGTGCTAGAGATAGGGGGAATCAGCCCCAGCATTTT
CSARDRGNQPQHF
>TRBD1|NA|TRBV27|TRBJ1-2
TGTGCCAGCAGGGGGACAGGGTCTGGCTACACCTTC
CASRGTGSGYTF
>TRBD1|NA|TRBV11-3|TRBJ2-2
TGTGCCAGCAGCAGGACAGGGAGTCCCGGGGAGCTGTTTTTT
CASSRTGSPGELFF
>TRBD1|few|TRBV7-8|TRBJ2-7
TGTGCCAGCAGCACTCGACAGGGGCGGGAGCAGTACTTC
CASSTRQGREQYF